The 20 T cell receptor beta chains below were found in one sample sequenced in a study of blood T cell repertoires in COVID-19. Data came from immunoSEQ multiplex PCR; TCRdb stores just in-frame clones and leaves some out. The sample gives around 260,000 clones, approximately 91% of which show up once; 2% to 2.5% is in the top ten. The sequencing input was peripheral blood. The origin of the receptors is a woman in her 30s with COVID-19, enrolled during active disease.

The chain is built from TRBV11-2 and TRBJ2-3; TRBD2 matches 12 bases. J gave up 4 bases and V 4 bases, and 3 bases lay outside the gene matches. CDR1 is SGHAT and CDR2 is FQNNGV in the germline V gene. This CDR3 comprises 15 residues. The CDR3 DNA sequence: TGTGCCAGCAGCTCACTAGCGGGAGGAGCAGATACGCAGTATTTT. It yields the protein CASSSLAGGADTQYF.

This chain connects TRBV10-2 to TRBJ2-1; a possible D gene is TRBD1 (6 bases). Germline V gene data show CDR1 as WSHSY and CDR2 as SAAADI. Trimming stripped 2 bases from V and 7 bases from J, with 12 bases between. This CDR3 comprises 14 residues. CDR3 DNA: TGCGCCAGCAGTGAGGCCGCGAGGGGGAATGAGCAGTTCTTC. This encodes CASSEAARGNEQFF.

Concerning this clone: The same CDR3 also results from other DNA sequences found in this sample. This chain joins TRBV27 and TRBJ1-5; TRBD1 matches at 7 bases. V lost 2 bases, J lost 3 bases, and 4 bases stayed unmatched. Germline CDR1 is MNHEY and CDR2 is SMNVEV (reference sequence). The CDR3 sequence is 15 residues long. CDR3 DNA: TGTGCCAGCAGTTTACGACAGGGTCTCAATCAGCCCCAGCATTTT. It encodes CASSLRQGLNQPQHF.

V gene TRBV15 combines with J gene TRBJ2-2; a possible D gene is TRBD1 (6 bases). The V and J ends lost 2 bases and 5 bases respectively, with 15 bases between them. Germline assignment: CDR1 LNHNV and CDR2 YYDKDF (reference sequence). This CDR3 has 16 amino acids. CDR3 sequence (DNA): TGTGCCACCAGCAGAAAGCCCGGTAGGGGGACCGGGGAGCTGTTTTTT. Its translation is CATSRKPGRGTGELFF.

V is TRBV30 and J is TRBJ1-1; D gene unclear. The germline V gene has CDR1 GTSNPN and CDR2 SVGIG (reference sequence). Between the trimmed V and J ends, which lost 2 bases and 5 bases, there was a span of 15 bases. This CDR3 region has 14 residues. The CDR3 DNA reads TGTGCCTGGAGTTGGACTTCATCTGGGACTGAAGCTTTCTTT. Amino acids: CAWSWTSSGTEAFF.

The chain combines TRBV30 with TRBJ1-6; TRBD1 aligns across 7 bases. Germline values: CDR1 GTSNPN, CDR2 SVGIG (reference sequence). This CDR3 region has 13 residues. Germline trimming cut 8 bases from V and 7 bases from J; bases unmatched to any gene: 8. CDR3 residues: CAATGQLNSPLHF. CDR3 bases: TGTGCCGCTACGGGACAGCTCAATTCACCCCTCCACTTT. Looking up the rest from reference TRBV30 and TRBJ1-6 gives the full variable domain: SQTIHQWPATLVQPVGSPLSLECTVEGTSNPNLYWYRQAAGRGLQLLFYSVGIGQISSEVPQNLSASRPQDRQFILSSKKLLLSDSGFYLCAATGQLNSPLHFGNGTRLTVT.

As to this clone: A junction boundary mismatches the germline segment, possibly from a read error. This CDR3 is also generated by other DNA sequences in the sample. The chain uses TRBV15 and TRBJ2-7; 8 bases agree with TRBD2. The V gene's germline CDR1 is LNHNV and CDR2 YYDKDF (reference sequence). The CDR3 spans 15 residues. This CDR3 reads CATSRDSGSSYEQYF. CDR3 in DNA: TGTGCCACCAGCAGGGACAGCGGGAGCTCCTATGAGCAGTACTTC.

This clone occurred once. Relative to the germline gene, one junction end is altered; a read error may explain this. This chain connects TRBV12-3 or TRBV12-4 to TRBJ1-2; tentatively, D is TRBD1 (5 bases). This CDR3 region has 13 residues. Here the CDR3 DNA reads TGTGCCAGCAGCGACAGAAATCTTTATGGCTGCACCTTC. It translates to CASSDRNLYGCTF.

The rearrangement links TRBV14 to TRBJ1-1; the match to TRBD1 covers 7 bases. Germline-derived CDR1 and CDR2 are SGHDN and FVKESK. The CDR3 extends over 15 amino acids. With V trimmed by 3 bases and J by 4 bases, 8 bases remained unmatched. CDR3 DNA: TGTGCCAGCAGCCAGCAGGGGGTCTATGTCACTGAAGCTTTCTTT. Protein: CASSQQGVYVTEAFF.

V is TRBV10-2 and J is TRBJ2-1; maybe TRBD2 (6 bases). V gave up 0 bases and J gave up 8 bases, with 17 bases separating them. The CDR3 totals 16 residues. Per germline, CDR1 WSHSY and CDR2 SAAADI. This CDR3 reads CASSESDYYSFDEQFF. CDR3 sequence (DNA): TGCGCCAGCAGTGAGTCGGACTATTATAGCTTCGATGAGCAGTTCTTC.

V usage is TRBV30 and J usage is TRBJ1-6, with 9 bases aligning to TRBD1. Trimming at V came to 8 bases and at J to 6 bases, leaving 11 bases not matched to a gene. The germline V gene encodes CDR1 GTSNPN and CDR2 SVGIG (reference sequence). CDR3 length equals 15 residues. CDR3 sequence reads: CASRQGGNINSPLHF. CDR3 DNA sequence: TGTGCCAGCAGACAGGGGGGAAACATTAATTCACCCCTCCACTTT.

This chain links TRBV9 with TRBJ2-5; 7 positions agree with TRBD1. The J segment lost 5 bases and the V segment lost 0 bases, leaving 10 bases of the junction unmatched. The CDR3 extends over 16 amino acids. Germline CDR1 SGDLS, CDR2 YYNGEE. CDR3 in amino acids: CASSVAPAGGTETQYF. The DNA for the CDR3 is TGTGCCAGCAGCGTAGCGCCGGCAGGGGGTACGGAGACCCAGTACTTC.

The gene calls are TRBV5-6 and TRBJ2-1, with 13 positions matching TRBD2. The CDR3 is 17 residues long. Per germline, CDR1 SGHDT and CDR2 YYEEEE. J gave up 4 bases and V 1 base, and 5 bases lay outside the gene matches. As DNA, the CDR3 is TGTGCCAGCAGCTTGTGGCCGGGACTAGCGGGATACAATGAGCAGTTCTTC. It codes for CASSLWPGLAGYNEQFF.

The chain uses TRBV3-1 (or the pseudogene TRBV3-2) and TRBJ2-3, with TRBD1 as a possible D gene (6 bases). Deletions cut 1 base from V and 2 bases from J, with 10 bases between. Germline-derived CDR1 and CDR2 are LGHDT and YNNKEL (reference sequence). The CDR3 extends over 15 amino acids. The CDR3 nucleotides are TGTGCCAGCAGCCAAGCACAGGGTCCCACAGATACGCAGTATTTT. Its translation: CASSQAQGPTDTQYF.

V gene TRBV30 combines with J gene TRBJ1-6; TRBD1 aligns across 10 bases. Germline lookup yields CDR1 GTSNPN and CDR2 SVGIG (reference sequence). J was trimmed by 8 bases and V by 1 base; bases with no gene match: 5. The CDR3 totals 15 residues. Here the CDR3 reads CAWSAIGTGDSPLHF. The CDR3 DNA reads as TGTGCCTGGAGTGCAATAGGGACAGGGGATTCACCCCTCCACTTT. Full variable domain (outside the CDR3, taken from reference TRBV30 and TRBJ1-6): SQTIHQWPATLVQPVGSPLSLECTVEGTSNPNLYWYRQAAGRGLQLLFYSVGIGQISSEVPQNLSASRPQDRQFILSSKKLLLSDSGFYLCAWSAIGTGDSPLHFGNGTRLTVT.

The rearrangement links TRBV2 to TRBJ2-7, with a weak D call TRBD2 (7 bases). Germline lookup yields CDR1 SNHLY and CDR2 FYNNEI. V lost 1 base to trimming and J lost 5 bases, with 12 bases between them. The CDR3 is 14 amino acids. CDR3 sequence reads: CASSEGGGANEQYF. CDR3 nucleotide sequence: TGTGCCAGCAGTGAAGGTGGGGGGGCCAACGAGCAGTACTTC.

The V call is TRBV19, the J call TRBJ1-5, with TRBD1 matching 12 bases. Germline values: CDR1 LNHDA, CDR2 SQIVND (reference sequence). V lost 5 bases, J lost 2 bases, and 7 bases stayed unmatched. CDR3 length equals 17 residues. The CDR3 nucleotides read TGTGCCAGTAGTCACCGGGACAGGGGGCGGGGCAATCAGCCCCAGCATTTT. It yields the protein CASSHRDRGRGNQPQHF. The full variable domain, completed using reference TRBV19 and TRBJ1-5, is DGGITQSPKYLFRKEGQNVTLSCEQNLNHDAMYWYRQDPGQGLRLIYYSQIVNDFQKGDIAEGYSVSREKKESFPLTVTSAQKNPTAFYLCASSHRDRGRGNQPQHFGDGTRLSIL.

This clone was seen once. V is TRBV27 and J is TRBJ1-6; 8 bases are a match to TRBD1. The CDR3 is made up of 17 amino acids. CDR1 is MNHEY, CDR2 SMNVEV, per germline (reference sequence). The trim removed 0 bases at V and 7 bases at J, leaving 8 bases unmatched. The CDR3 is CASSLSLTGERNSPLHF. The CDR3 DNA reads TGTGCCAGCAGTTTATCCTTGACAGGGGAACGGAATTCACCCCTCCACTTT.

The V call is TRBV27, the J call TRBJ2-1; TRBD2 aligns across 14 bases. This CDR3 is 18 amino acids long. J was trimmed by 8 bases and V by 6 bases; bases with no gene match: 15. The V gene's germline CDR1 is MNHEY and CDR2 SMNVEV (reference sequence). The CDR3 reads CASRLTGRGTSGSHEQFF. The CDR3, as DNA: TGTGCCAGCAGACTGACAGGGAGAGGGACTAGCGGGAGCCATGAGCAGTTCTTC.

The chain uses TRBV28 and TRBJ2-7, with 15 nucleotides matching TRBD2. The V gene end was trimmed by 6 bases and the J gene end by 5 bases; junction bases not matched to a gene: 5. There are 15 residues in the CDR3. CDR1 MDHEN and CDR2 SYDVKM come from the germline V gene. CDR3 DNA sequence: TGTGCCAGCAGAGGACTAGCGGGAGGGCCTCACGAGCAGTACTTC. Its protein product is CASRGLAGGPHEQYF.